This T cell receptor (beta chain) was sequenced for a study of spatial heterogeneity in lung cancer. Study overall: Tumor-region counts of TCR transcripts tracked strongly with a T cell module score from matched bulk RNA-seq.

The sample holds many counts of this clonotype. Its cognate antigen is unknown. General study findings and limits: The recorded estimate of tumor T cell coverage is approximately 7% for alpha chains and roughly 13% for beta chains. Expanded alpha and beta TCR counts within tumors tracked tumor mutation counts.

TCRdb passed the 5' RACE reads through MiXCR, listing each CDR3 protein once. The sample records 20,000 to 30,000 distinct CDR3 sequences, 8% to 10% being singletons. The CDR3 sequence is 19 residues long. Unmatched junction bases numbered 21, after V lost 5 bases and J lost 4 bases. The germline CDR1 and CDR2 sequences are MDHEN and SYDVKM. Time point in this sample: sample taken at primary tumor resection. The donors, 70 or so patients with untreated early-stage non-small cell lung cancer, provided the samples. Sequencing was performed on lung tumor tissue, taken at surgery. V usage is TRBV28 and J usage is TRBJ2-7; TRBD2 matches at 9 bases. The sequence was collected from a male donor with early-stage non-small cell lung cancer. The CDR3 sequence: CASSLPEKRTGTSIYEQYF. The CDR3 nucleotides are TGTGCCAGCAGTCTTCCCGAAAAACGGACGGGGACTAGCATTTACGAGCAGTACTTC.